This entry lists 5 T cell receptor beta chains sequenced from one sample in a study of graft-versus-host responses after intestinal transplantation. The method was immunoSEQ multiplex PCR; TCRdb's version includes in-frame clones alone and lacks a portion of them. This table holds 99,000 or so clones, roughly 86% found once. This material consisted of PBMCs, taken 255 days after intestinal transplant. The origin of the receptors is a human patient who received an intestinal transplant, so some T cells may come from the graft donor.

The gene calls are TRBV11-2 and TRBJ2-7; D gene uncertain. V lost 0 bases and J 12 bases, leaving 12 bases between the germline ends. Germline V gene data show CDR1 as SGHAT and CDR2 as FQNNGV. The CDR3 is 12 amino acids. CDR3 DNA: TGTGCCAGCAGCTTAGACCAGGTGTTGTGGTACTTC. The encoded protein is CASSLDQVLWYF.

The chain couples TRBV7-9 to TRBJ2-3, with 7 nucleotides matching TRBD2. The CDR3 is 16 amino acids. Germline CDR1 is SEHNR and CDR2 is FQNEAQ (reference sequence). With V trimmed by 4 bases and J by 2 bases, 9 bases remained unmatched. CDR3 sequence (DNA): TGTGCCAGCAGCTCCTCTAGCGGAGGTAACACAGATACGCAGTATTTT. Translating it yields CASSSSSGGNTDTQYF. The variable domain in full, completed from reference TRBV7-9 and TRBJ2-3, reads DTGVSQNPRHKITKRGQNVTFRCDPISEHNRLYWYRQTLGQGPEFLTYFQNEAQLEKSRLLSDRFSAERPKGSFSTLEIQRTEQGDSAMYLCASSSSSGGNTDTQYFGPGTRLTVL.

This chain joins TRBV5-6 and TRBJ1-1, with D unclear. The CDR3 length is 15 residues. Germline V CDR1 and CDR2: SGHDT, YYEEEE. Trimming cost V 4 bases and J 1 base, with 14 bases left between them. The CDR3 protein is CASSLVPQANTEAFF. CDR3 DNA: TGTGCCAGCAGCCTGGTCCCTCAGGCGAACACTGAAGCTTTCTTT.

This clone is a singleton in its sample. This rearrangement joins TRBV5-6 to TRBJ2-3; no reliable D call. The CDR3 is 13 residues long. CDR1 and CDR2 from the germline V gene are SGHDT and YYEEEE. The V and J ends lost 1 base and 5 bases respectively, with 8 bases between them. CDR3 DNA sequence: TGTGCCAGCAGCTTGAGAAGTGGAGATACGCAGTATTTT. It translates to CASSLRSGDTQYF.

The CDR3 region has the DNA TGTGCCAGCAGCGTAGGAGACAGGGCCGGGGAGCTGTTTTTT. Residues: CASSVGDRAGELFF. The genes are TRBV9 and TRBJ2-2; TRBD1 matches at 7 bases. Trimming took 0 bases from V and 6 from J; bases not matched to a gene: 2. The CDR3 is 14 residues long. Germline V gene sequence: CDR1 SGDLS, CDR2 YYNGEE.